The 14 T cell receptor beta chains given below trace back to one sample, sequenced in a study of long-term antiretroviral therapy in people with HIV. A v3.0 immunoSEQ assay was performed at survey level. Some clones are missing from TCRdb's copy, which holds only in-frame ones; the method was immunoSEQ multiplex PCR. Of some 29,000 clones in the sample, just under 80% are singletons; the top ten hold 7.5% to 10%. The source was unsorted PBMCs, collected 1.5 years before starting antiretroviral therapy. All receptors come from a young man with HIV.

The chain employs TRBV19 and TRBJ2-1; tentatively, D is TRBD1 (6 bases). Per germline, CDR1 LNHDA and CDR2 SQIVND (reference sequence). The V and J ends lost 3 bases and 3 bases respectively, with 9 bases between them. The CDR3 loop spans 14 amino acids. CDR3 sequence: CASSIRGHYNEQFF. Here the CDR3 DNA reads TGTGCCAGTAGTATCAGGGGACACTACAATGAGCAGTTCTTC.

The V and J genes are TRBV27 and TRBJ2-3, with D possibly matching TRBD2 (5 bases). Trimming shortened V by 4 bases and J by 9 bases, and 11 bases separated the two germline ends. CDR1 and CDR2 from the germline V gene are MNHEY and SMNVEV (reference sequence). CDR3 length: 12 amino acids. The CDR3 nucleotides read TGTGCCAGCAGTTCGACCCGGGAAACGCAGTATTTT. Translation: CASSSTRETQYF.

CDR3 loop: CASSPGTGRDTQYF. DNA for the CDR3: TGTGCCAGCAGCCCCGGGACAGGGAGGGATACGCAGTATTTT. The gene calls are TRBV11-1 and TRBJ2-3, with 9 nucleotides matching TRBD1. This CDR3 contains 14 residues. CDR1 is SGHAT, CDR2 FQDESV, per germline (reference sequence). V trimming: 5 bases; J trimming: 6 bases; junction bases outside the gene matches: 6.

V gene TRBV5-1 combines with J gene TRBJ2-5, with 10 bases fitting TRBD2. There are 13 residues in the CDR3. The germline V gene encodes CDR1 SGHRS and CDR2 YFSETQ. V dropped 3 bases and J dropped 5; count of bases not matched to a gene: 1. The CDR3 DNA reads TGCGCCAGCAGCTCGGGACTAGCGGAGACCCAGTACTTC. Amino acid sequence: CASSSGLAETQYF.

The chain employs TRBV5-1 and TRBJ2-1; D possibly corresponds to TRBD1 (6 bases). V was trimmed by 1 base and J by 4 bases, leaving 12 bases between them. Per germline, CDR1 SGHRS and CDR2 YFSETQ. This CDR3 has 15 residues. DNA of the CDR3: TGCGCCAGCAGCTTGTGGGACAACAATTACAATGAGCAGTTCTTC. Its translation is CASSLWDNNYNEQFF.

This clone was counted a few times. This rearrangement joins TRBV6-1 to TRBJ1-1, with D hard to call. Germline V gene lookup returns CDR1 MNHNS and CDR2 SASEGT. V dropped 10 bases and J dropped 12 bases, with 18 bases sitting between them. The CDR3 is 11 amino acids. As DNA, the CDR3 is TGTGCCACCCGGGCCTCGTTCAGGTCTTTCTTT. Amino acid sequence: CATRASFRSFF.

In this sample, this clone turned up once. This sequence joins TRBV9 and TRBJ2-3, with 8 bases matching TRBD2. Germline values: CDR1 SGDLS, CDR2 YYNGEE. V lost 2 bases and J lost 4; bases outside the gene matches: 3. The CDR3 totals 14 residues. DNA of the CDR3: TGTGCCAGCAGCGTTGCGGGGGGATCAGATACGCAGTATTTT. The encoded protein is CASSVAGGSDTQYF.

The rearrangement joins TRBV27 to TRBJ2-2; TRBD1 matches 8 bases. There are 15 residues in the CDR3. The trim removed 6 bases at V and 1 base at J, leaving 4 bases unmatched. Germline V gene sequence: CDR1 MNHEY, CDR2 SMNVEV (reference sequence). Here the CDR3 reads CASRPGTGNTGELFF. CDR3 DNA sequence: TGTGCCAGCAGACCCGGGACAGGGAACACCGGGGAGCTGTTTTTT.

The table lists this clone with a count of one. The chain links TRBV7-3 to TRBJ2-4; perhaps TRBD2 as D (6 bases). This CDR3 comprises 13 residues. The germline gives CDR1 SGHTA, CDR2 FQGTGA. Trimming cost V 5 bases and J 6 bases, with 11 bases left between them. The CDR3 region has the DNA TGTGCCAGCAGCCCGTCGGAGGGAAACATTCAGTACTTC. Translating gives CASSPSEGNIQYF. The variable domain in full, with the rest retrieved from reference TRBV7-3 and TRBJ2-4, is GAGVSQTPSNKVTEKGKYVELRCDPISGHTALYWYRQSLGQGPEFLIYFQGTGAADDSGLPNDRFFAVRPEGSVSTLKIQRTERGDSAVYLCASSPSEGNIQYFGAGTRLSVL.

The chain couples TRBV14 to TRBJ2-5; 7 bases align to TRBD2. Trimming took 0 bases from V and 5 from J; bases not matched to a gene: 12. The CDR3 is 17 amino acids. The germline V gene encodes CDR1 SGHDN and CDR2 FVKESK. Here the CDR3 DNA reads TGTGCCAGCAGCCAAGATACGGTTGCGGGAGTCGGCGAGACCCAGTACTTC. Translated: CASSQDTVAGVGETQYF.

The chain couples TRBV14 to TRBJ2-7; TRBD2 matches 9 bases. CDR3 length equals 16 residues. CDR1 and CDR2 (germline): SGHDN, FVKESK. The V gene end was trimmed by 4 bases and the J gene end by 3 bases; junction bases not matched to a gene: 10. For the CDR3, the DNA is TGTGCCAGCAGCCCATCCTTAGCGGGGGTTGACTACGAGCAGTACTTC. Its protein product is CASSPSLAGVDYEQYF.

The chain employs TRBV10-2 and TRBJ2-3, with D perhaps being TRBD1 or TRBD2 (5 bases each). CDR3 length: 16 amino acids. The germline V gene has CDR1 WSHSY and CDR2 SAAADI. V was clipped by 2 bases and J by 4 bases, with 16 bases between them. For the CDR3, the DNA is TGCGCCAGCAGTGAGGGGACCCCGGTCAAGGCAGATACGCAGTATTTT. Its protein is CASSEGTPVKADTQYF.

CDR3 loop: CASRSEPIGNTGELFF. CDR3 in DNA: TGCGCCAGCAGATCCGAGCCCATTGGGAACACCGGGGAGCTGTTTTTT. The chain carries TRBV5-1 and TRBJ2-2; D uncertain. Germline V gene lookup returns CDR1 SGHRS and CDR2 YFSETQ. Trimming took off 5 bases at V and 1 base at J, with 15 bases between the two ends. This CDR3 has 16 amino acids.

The CDR3 is CASRPSGDWQPQHF. Here the CDR3 DNA reads TGTGCCAGCAGGCCTTCAGGGGACTGGCAGCCCCAGCATTTT. The chain joins TRBV28 to TRBJ1-5; tentatively, D is TRBD1 (6 bases). This CDR3 is 14 amino acids long. Between the trimmed V and J ends, which lost 6 bases and 7 bases, there was a span of 16 bases. Germline CDR1 and CDR2: MDHEN and SYDVKM.